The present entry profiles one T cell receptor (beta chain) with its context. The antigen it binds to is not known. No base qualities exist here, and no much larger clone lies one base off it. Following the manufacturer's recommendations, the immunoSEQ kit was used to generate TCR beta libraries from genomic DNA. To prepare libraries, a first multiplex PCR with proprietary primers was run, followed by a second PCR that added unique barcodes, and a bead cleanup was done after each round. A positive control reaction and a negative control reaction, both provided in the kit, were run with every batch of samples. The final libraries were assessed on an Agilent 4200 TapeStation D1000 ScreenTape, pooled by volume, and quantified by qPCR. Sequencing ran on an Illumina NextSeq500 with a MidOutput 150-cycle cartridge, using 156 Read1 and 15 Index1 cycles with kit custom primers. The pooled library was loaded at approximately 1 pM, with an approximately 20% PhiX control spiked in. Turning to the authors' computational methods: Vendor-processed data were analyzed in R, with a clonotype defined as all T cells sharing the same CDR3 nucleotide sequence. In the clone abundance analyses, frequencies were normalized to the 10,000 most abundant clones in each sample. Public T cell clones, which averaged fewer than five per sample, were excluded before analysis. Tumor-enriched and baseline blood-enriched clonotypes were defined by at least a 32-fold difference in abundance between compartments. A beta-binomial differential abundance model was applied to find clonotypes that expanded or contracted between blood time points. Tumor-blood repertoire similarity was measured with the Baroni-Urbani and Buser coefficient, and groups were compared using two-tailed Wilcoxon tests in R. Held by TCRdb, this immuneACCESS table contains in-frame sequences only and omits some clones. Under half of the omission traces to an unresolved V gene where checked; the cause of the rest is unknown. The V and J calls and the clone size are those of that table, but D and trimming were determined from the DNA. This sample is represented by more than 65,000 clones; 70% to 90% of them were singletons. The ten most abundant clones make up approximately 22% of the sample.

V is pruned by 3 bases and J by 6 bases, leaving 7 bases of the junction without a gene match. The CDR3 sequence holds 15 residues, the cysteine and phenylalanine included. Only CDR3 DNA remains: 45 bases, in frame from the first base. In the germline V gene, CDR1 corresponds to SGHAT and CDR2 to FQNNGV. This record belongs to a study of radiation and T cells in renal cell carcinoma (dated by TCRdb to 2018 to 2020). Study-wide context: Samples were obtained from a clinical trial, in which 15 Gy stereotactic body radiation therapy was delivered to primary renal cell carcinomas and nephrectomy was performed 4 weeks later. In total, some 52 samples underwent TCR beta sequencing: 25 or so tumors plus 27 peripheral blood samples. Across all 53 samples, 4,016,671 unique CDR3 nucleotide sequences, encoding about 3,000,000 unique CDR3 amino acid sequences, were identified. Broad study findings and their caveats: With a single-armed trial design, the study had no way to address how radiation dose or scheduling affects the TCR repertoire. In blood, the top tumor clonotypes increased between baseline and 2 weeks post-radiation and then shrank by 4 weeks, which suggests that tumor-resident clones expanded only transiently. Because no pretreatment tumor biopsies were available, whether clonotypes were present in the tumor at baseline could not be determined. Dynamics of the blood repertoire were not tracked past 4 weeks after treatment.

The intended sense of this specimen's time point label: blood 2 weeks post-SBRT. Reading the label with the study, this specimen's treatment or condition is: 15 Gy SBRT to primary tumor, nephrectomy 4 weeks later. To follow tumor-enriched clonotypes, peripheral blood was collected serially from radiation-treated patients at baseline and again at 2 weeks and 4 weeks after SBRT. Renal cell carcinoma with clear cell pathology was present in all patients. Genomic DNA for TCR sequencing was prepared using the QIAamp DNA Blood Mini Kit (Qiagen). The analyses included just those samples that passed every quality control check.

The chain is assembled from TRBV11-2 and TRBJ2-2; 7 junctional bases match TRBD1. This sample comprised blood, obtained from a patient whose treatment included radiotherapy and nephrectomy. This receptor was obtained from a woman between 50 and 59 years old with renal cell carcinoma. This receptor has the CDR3 CASSLTGSEAGELFF. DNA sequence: TGTGCCAGCAGCTTGACAGGGTCTGAGGCCGGGGAGCTGTTTTTT.